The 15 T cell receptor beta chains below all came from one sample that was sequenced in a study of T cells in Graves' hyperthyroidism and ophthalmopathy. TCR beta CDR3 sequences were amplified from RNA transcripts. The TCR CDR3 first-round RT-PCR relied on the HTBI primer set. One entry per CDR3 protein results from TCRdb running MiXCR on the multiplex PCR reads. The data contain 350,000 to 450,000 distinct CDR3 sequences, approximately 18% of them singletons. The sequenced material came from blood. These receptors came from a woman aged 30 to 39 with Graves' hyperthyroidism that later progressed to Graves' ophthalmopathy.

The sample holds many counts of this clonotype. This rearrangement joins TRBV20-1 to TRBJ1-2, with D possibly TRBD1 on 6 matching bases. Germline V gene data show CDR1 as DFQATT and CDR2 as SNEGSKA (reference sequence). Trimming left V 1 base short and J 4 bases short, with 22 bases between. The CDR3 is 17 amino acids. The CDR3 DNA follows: TGCAGTGCTAGAGTCTCGCGGGGGGCAGGAACCCCCTATGGCTACACCTTC. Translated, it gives CSARVSRGAGTPYGYTF.

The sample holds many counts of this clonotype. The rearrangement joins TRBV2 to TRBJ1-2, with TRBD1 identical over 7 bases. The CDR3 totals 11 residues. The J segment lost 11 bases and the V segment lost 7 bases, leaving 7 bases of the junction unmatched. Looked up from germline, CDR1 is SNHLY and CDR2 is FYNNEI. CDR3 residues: CASKTGLGYTF. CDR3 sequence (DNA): TGTGCCAGCAAGACAGGGTTAGGGTACACCTTC.

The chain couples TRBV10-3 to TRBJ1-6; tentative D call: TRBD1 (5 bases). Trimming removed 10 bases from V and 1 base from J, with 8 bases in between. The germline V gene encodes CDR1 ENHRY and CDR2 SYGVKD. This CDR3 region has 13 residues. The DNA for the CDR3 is TGTGCCACCCAGGGTTCCTATAATTCACCCCTCCACTTT. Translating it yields CATQGSYNSPLHF.

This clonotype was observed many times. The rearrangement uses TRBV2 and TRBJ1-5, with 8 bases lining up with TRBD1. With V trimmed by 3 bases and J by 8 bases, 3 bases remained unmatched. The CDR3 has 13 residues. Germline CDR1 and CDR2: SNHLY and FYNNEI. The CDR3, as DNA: TGTGCCAGCAGTGATGACAGGGGTAAGCCCCAGCATTTT. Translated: CASSDDRGKPQHF.

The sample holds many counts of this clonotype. This chain's CDR3 is CAWSQAGVAYEQYF. CDR3 coding DNA: TGTGCCTGGAGTCAGGCGGGAGTAGCCTACGAGCAGTACTTC. The chain carries TRBV30 and TRBJ2-7; 7 nucleotides align to TRBD2. Germline lookup yields CDR1 GTSNPN and CDR2 SVGIG (reference sequence). CDR3 size: 14 residues. Trimming took 2 bases from V and 2 from J; bases not matched to a gene: 6.

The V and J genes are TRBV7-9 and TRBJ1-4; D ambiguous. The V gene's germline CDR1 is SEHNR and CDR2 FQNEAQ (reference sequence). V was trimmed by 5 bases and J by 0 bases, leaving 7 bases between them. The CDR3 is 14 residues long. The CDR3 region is CASSPPPTNEKLFF. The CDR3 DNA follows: TGTGCCAGCAGCCCCCCGCCAACTAATGAAAAACTGTTTTTT. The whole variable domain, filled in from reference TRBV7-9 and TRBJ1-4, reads DTGVSQNPRHKITKRGQNVTFRCDPISEHNRLYWYRQTLGQGPEFLTYFQNEAQLEKSRLLSDRFSAERPKGSFSTLEIQRTEQGDSAMYLCASSPPPTNEKLFFGSGTQLSVL.

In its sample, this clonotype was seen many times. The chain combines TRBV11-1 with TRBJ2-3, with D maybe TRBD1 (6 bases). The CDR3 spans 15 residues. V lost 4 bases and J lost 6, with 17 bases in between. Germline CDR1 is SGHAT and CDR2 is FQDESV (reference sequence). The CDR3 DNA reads TGTGCCAGCAGCTCTACAGGGAGTTCCCCCGATACGCAGTATTTT. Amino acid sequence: CASSSTGSSPDTQYF.

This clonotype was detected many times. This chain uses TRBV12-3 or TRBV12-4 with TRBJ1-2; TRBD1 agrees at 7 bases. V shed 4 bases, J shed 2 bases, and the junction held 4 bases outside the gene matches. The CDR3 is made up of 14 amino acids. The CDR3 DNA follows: TGTGCCAGCAGTTCCTCGACAGGGAACTATGGCTACACCTTC. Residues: CASSSSTGNYGYTF.

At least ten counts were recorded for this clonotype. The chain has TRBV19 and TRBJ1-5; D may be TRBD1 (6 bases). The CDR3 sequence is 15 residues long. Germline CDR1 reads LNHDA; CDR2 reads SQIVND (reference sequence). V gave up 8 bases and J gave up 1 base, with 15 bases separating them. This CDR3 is CASARTDQSNQPQHF. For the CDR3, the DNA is TGTGCCAGTGCTAGGACAGACCAGAGCAATCAGCCCCAGCATTTT.

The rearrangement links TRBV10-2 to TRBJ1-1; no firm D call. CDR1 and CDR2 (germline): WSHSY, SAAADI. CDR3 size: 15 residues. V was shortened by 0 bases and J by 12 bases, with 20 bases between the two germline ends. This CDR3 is CASSESDTALVKTFF. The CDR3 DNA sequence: TGCGCCAGCAGTGAGTCAGACACGGCGCTCGTGAAAACTTTCTTT.

Here the CDR3 DNA reads TGCGCCAGCAGCCTGGGGACAGGGGACTCTGGAAACACCATATATTTT. Amino acid sequence: CASSLGTGDSGNTIYF. The rearrangement links TRBV4-1 to TRBJ1-3; 10 bases line up with TRBD1. CDR1 MGHRA and CDR2 YSYEKL come from the germline V gene. V lost 4 bases and J lost 0; bases outside the gene matches: 3. This CDR3 region has 16 residues.

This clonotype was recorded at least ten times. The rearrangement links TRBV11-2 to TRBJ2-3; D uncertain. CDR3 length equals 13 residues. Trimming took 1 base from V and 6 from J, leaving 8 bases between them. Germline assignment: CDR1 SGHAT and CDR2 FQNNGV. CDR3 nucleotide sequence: TGTGCCAGCAGCTTAGCGGTTGGGGATACGCAGTATTTT. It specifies CASSLAVGDTQYF.

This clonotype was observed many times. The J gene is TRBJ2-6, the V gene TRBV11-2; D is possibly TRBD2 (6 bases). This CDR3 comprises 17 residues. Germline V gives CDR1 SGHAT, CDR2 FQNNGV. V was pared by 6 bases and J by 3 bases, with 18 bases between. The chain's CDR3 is CASSHEGRGDGANVLTF. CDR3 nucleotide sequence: TGTGCCAGCAGTCATGAGGGGCGGGGTGATGGGGCCAACGTCCTGACTTTC.

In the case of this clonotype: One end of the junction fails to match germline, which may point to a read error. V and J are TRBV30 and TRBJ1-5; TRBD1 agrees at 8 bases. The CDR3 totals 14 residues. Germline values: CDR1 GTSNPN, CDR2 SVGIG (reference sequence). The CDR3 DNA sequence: TGTGCCTGGAGTGACGGACAGGGCAATCAGCTCCAGCATTTT. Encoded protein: CAWSDGQGNQLQHF.

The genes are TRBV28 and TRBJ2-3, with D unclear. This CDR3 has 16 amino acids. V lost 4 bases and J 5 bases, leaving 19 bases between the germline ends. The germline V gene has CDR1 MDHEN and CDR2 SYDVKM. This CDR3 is CASSSPRAPGRDTQYF. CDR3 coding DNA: TGTGCCAGCAGTTCCCCCCGTGCCCCCGGCAGAGATACGCAGTATTTT.